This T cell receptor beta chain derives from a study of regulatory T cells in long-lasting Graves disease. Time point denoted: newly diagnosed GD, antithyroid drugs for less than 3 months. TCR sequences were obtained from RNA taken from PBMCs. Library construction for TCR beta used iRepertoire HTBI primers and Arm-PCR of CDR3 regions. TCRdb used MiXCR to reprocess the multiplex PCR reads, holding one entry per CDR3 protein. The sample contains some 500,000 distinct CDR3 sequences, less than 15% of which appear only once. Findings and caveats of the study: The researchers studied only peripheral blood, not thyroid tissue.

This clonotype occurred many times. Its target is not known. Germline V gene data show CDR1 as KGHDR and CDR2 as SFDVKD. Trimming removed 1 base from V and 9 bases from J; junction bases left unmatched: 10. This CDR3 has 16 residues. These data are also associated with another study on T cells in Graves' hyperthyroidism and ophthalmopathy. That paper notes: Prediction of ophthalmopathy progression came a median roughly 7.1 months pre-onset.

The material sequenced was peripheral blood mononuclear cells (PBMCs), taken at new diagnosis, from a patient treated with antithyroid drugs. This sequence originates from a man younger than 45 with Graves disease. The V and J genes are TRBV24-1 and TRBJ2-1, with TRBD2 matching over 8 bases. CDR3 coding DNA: TGTGCCACCAGTGATTTTGGCCCGGGAGGGCCGAGTGAGCAGTTCTTC. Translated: CATSDFGPGGPSEQFF.